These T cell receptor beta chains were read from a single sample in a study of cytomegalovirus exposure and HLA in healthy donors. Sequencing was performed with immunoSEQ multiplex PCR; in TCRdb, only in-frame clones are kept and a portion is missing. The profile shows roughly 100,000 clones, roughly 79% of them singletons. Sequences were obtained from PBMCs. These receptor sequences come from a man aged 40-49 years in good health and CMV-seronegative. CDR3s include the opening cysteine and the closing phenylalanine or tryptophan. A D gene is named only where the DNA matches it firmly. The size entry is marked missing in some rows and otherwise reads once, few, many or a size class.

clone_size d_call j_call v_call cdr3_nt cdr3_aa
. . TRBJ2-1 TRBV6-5 TGTGCCAGCAGCTCCCCGGGCTACAATGAGCAGTTCTTC CASSSPGYNEQFF
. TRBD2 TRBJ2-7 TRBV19 TGTGCCAGTAGTTCGGTAGCGGGGGAGCGCTACGAGCAGTACTTC CASSSVAGERYEQYF
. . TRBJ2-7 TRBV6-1 TGTGCCAGCAGTGAAGTTGAGATGCGGGAGCAGTACTTC CASSEVEMREQYF
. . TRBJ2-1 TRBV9 TGTGCCAGCAGCGCCCGAAACGGGAGAGCGAGCTTCAGCTCCTACAATGAGCAGTTCTTC CASSARNGRASFSSYNEQFF
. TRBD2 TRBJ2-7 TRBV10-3 TGTGCCATCAGTGAGCCTAGCGGATACTCCTACGAGCAGTACTTC CAISEPSGYSYEQYF
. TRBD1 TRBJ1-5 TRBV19 TGTGCCAGTAGTTTGGACAGGGTAAAACGTCAGCCCCAGCATTTT CASSLDRVKRQPQHF
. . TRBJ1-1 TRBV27 TGTGCCAGCTCCCGTGGGAGAACTGTGGGTCCTGAAGCTTTCTTT CASSRGRTVGPEAFF
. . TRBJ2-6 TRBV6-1 TGTGCCAGTACATATCTGTCCTCTGGGGCCAACGTCCTGACTTTC CASTYLSSGANVLTF
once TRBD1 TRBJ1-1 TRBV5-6 TGTGCCAGCAGCTTGGCTCCTGACAGGGAAGCGAACACTGAAGCTTTCTTT CASSLAPDREANTEAFF
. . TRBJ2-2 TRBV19 TGTGCCAGTAGTATCCCCAGGGTCGTTAACACCGGGGAGCTGTTTTTT CASSIPRVVNTGELFF
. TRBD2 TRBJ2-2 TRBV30 TGTGCCTGGAGTGTATCCAGCGGGAGACGGGGCGGGGAGCTGTTTTTT CAWSVSSGRRGGELFF
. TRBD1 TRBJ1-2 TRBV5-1 TGCGCCAGCAGCCCAGTGGACAGGGCTGTCTATGGCTACACCTTC CASSPVDRAVYGYTF
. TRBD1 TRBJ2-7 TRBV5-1 TGCGCCAGCAGCAAGGGACAGGGGGGATCCTACGAGCAGTACTTC CASSKGQGGSYEQYF
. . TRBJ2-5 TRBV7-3 TGTGCCAGCAGCTCTAGTGGACAGCAAGAGACCCAGTACTTC CASSSSGQQETQYF
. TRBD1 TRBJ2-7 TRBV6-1 TGTGCCAGCCGTGACAGGGGCCGAACCTACGAGCAGTACTTC CASRDRGRTYEQYF
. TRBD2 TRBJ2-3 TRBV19 TGTGCCAGTAGTATAGTACCAGCGGGAGGCACAGATACGCAGTATTTT CASSIVPAGGTDTQYF
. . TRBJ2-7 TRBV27 TGTGCCAGCAGTCCCGGAGGGAGACGGACTTCCTACGAGCAGTACTTC CASSPGGRRTSYEQYF
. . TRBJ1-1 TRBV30 TGTGCCTGGAGTGCCAGACATTGGAACACTGAAGCTTTCTTT CAWSARHWNTEAFF
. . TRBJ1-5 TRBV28 TGTGCCAGCAGTCTCCCAGGGGGCAATCAGCCCCAGCATTTT CASSLPGGNQPQHF
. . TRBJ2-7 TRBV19 TGTGCCAGTAGTATAAGCGGCGTGGACGGTTCCTACGAGCAGTACTTC CASSISGVDGSYEQYF
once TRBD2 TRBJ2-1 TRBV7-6 TGTGCCAGCAGCCAGGTGGTGCTAGCGGGAGTTTATGAGCAGTTCTTC CASSQVVLAGVYEQFF
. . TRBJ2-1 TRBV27 TGTGCCAGCAGTAGATACCAGTACGATGAGCAGTTCTTC CASSRYQYDEQFF
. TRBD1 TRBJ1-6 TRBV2 TGTGCCAGCAGTGAGATGACAGGGGGTAATTCACCCCTCCACTTT CASSEMTGGNSPLHF
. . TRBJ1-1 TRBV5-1 TGCGCCAGCAGCTTGGTTCCGGGAGGCACTGAAGCTTTCTTT CASSLVPGGTEAFF
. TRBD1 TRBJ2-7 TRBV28 TGTGCCAGCAGTCTACTATCCGGGACAGGGGCCTACGAGCAGTACTTC CASSLLSGTGAYEQYF
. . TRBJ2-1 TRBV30 TGTGCCTCCCCGGGTCGCTCCTACAATGAGCAGTTCTTC CASPGRSYNEQFF
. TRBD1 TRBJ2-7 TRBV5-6 TGTGCCAGCAGCCCGTCCCCCGGGACAGGGGGCTCCAAGCAGTACTTC CASSPSPGTGGSKQYF